This TCR beta chain was sequenced for a study of CD39 and CD103 CD8 tumor-infiltrating T cells. This clone was found a few times. The target antigen is unknown. Notes on the study in general: Blood and uninvolved lymph node rarely held DP TIL clonotypes.

The data were produced by immunoSEQ multiplex PCR, yet TCRdb's version contains in-frame clones alone and is incomplete. The profile shows about 570 clones, approximately 68% of them singletons. CDR3 size: 13 residues. In germline, CDR1 is SGHRS, CDR2 YFSETQ. Trimming pared 2 bases from V and 10 bases from J, leaving 14 bases between. Patients were not receiving any therapy when their samples were collected. CD8 TILs were sorted as CD3+CD4-CD8+CD45RA-, split by CD39/CD103 into DN, SP, DP. This TCR was recovered from a human donor with ovarian cancer. The chain carries TRBV5-1 and TRBJ2-3; tentative D call: TRBD2 (5 bases). Input material: CD39- CD103+ CD8+ T cells sorted from the tumor. Subset given: CD103+CD39- single-positive CD45RA- CD8 T cells. The CDR3 sequence is CASSLALARAQYF. The DNA for the CDR3 is TGCGCCAGCAGCTTAGCGCTAGCACGGGCGCAGTATTTT.